This T cell receptor beta chain was retrieved from a study of blood T cell repertoires in COVID-19. Study-wide context: There were acute and convalescent COVID-19 samples, and they came from the United States, Italy and Spain.

The V end lost 5 bases, the J end lost 3 bases, and 12 bases lay between the germline ends. This CDR3 is built from 14 residues. Germline lookup yields CDR1 SGHRS and CDR2 YFSETQ. As processed by the authors: Nucleated cell number was recorded as an estimate derived from reference gene primer amplification. Only in-frame clones appear in the TCRdb table, and some are missing; sequencing was by immunoSEQ multiplex PCR. D and trimming were read from the DNA, whereas the V and J calls and clone size are those reported in that table. Of 65,000 to 90,000 clones listed, around 86% were seen once; the top ten hold 11%.

The receptor was isolated from a woman aged 18-35 years with acute or convalescent COVID-19. Input material: peripheral blood. The genes are TRBV5-1 and TRBJ1-3; D gene uncertain. CDR3 bases: TGCGCCAGCAGGAGGGATCAAGGTGGAAACACCATATATTTT. It is translated as CASRRDQGGNTIYF.